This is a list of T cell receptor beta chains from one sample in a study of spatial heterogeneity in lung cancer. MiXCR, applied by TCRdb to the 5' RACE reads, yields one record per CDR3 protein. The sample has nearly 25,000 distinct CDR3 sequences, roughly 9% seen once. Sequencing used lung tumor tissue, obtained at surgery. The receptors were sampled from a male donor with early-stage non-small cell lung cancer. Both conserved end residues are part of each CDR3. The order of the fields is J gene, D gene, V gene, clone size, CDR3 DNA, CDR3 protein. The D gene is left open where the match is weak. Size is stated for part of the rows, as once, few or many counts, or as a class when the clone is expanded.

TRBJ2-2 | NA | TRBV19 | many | TGTGCCAGTCCGGCCTACTCCGGGGAGCTGTTTTTT | CASPAYSGELFF
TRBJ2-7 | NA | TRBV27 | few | TGTGCCAGCAGTGTTCGGGGCAGCTCCTACGAGCAGTACTTC | CASSVRGSSYEQYF
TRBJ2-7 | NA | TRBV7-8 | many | TGTGCCAGCAGCCCGTCCCTTTTTGCCTACGAGCAGTACTTC | CASSPSLFAYEQYF
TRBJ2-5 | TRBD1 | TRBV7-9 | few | TGTGCCGGAGACAGGGCAGAGACCCAGTACTTC | CAGDRAETQYF
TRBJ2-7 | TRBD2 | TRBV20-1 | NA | TGCAGTGCGTTAGGGACTAGCCGACCCTACGAGCAGTACTTC | CSALGTSRPYEQYF
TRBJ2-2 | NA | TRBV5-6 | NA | TGTGCCAGCAGCTGGGGGTTATCGGAGGCGAACGCCGGGGAGCTGTTTTTT | CASSWGLSEANAGELFF
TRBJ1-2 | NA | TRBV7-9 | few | TGTGCCAGCAGCCCTGCCTGGACGGCGAACTATGGCTACACCTTC | CASSPAWTANYGYTF
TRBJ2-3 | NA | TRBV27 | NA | TGTGCCAGTGCCGGGCGGCAGACTAGCACAGATACGCAGTATTTT | CASAGRQTSTDTQYF
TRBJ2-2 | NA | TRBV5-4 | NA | TGTGCCAGCAGCTTGGCTGGGACTACCGGGGAGCTGTTTTTT | CASSLAGTTGELFF
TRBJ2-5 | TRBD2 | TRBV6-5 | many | TGTGCCAGCAGTTACCTGGCGGGAGGGCCGAAGGAGACCCAGTACTTC | CASSYLAGGPKETQYF
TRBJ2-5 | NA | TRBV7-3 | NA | TGTGCCAGCAGCTTAAGCCCCCAAGAGACCCAGTACTTC | CASSLSPQETQYF
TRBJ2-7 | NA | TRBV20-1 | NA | TGCAGTGCTCCGAAGTCCTTTGACGGTCGGGGTCGGGGAGAGCAGTACTTC | CSAPKSFDGRGRGEQYF
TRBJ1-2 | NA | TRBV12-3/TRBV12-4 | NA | TGTGCCAGCACCACTTTTATATGGGACGGCTACACCTTC | CASTTFIWDGYTF
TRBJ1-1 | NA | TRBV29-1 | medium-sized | TGCAGCGCCGAGGGGCAGGAAGCTTTCTTT | CSAEGQEAFF
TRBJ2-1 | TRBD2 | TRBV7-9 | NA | TGTGCCAGCAGCTTAGTAACGGTCCTAGCGGGTGAGAATGAGCAGTTCTTC | CASSLVTVLAGENEQFF
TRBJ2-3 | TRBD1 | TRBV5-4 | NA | TGTGCCAGCAGCTCTGCCTCAGACAGGGAAGGGACAGATACGCAGTATTTT | CASSSASDREGTDTQYF
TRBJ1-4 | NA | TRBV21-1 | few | TGTGCCAGCAGCAAAGGCGGGCCCCCAACTAATGAAAAACTGTTTTTT | CASSKGGPPTNEKLFF
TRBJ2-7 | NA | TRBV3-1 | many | TGTGCCAGCAGCCAAGGGTACGAGCAGTACTTC | CASSQGYEQYF
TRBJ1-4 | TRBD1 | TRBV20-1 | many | TGCAGTGCAGCAGGAGGGGACAGGGGAATAGGGTTTGAAAAACTGTTTTTT | CSAAGGDRGIGFEKLFF
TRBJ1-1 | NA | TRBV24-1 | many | TGTGCCACCAGGGGCGGGGTTAGCACTGAAGCTTTCTTT | CATRGGVSTEAFF
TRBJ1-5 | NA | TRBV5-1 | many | TGCGCCAGCGCCGCGGGGTTCAATCAGCCCCAGCATTTT | CASAAGFNQPQHF
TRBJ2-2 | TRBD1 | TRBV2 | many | TGTGCCAGCCTGACAGGGATAAACACCGGGGAGCTGTTTTTT | CASLTGINTGELFF
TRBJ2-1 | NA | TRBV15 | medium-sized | TGTGCCACCAGCAGAGATCCGGCAGTAGCGGCCAATGAGCAGTTCTTC | CATSRDPAVAANEQFF
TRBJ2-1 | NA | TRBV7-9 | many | TGTGCCAGCAGCCCATTGGGGTACAATGAGCAGTTCTTC | CASSPLGYNEQFF
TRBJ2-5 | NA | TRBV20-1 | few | TGCAGTGCCAGGGTGGCAGGGCGGGAAGAGACCCAGTACTTC | CSARVAGREETQYF
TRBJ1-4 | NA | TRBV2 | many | TGTGCCAGCAGTGGGTCTTTCTTTAATGAAAAACTGTTTTTT | CASSGSFFNEKLFF
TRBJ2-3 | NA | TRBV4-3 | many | TGCGCCAGCAGCCAGGGAGGAGGGACAGATACGCAGTATTTT | CASSQGGGTDTQYF
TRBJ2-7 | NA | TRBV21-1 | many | TGTGCCAGCAGCAGCGGACTAGGCCGCTACGAGCAGTACTTC | CASSSGLGRYEQYF
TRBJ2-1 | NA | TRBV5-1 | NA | TGCGCCAGCAGCTTGGGAGGGTCCTCGGATGAGCAGTTCTTC | CASSLGGSSDEQFF
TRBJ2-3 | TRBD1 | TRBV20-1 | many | TGCAGTGCTAGAGATGCGGGACAGGGGACAGATACGCAGTATTTT | CSARDAGQGTDTQYF
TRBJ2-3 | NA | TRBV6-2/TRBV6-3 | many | TGTGCCAGCAGCCGTCCTTCAGATACGCAGTATTTT | CASSRPSDTQYF
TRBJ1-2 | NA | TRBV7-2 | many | TGTGCCAGCAGCTCCGCCCCGGGCATCCGAGGCTACACCTTC | CASSSAPGIRGYTF
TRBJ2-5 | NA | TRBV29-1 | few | TGCAGCGCCCGAACGGTCAGACAAGAGACCCAGTACTTC | CSARTVRQETQYF
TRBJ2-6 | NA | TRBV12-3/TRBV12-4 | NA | TGTGCCAGCAGTTTATCGGCAGCCTCTGGGGCCAACGTCCTGACTTTC | CASSLSAASGANVLTF
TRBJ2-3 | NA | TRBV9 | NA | TGTGCCAGCAGCGGAGGTCCCTCCGATACGCAGTATTTT | CASSGGPSDTQYF
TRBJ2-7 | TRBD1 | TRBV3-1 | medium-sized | TGTGCCAGCAGCCCGGGACAGGGGGTCTACGAGCAGTACTTC | CASSPGQGVYEQYF
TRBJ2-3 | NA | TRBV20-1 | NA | TGCAGTGCGGTAGCCGCTTCAGAGGCCACAGATACGCAGTATTTT | CSAVAASEATDTQYF
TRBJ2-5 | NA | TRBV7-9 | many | TGTGCCAGCAGCGGGTTCTCCCTGGGAAGGAACCAAGAGACCCAGTACTTC | CASSGFSLGRNQETQYF
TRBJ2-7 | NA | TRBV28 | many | TGTGCCAGCAGTTCTATCTACGAGCAGTACTTC | CASSSIYEQYF
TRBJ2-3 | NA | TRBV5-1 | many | TGCGCCAGCAGCTTGGAAGCGTGGGCAGATACGCAGTATTTT | CASSLEAWADTQYF
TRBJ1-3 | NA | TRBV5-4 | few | TGTGCCAGCAGCTTAATGGGCTCTGGAAACACCATATATTTT | CASSLMGSGNTIYF
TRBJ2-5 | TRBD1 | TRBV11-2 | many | TGTGCCAGCAGCTTATCCCACAGGGGAGTGGGAGAGACCCAGTACTTC | CASSLSHRGVGETQYF
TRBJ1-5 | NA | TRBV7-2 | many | TGTGCCAGCAGCTTTCATAGCAATCAGCCCCAGCATTTT | CASSFHSNQPQHF
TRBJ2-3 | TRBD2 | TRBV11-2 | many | TGTGCCAGCAGCTTTGCCGGGGGGACAGATACGCAGTATTTT | CASSFAGGTDTQYF
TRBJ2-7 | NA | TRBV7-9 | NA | TGTGCCAGCAGCTTAATGGCAGCTTCCCCCTACGAGCAGTACTTC | CASSLMAASPYEQYF
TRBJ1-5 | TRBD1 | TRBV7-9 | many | TGTGCCAGCAGCCCGGGACAGGGAGGTTATCAGCCCCAGCATTTT | CASSPGQGGYQPQHF
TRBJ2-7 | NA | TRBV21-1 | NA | TGTGCCAGCAGCCCACGACAACTCTACGAGCAGTACTTC | CASSPRQLYEQYF
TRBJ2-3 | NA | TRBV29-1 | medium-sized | TGCAGCGTCGGGGAGGGACAGACCCAGTATTTT | CSVGEGQTQYF
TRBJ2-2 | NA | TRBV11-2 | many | TGTGCCAGCAGCTTATCCTTCGGCAGACCGAATCCGAACACCGGGGAGCTGTTTTTT | CASSLSFGRPNPNTGELFF
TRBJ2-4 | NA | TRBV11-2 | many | TGTGCCAGCGAGGGTACGGGGACGGACAAAAACATTCAGTACTTC | CASEGTGTDKNIQYF
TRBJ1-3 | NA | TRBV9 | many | TGTGCCAGCAGCTTGACGGATTTTAGAGGAAACACCATATATTTT | CASSLTDFRGNTIYF
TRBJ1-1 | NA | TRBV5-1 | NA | TGCGCCAGCAGACACCCCAGCGCTGAAGCTTTCTTT | CASRHPSAEAFF
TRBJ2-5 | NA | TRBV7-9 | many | TGTGCCAGCAGCATCCCGGGAGTAGGGGAGACCCAGTACTTC | CASSIPGVGETQYF
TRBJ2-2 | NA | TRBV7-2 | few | TGTGCCAGCAGCTTTCGCGGAGTCACCGGGGAGCTGTTTTTT | CASSFRGVTGELFF
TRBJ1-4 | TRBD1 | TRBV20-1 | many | TGCAGTGTCATCGACAGGGGATATGAAAAACTGTTTTTT | CSVIDRGYEKLFF
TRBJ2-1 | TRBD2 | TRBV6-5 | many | TGTGCCAGCCTTGCGGCGGGGGGGCCCAATGAGCAGTTCTTC | CASLAAGGPNEQFF
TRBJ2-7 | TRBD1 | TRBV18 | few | TGTGCCAGCTCACCCGACAGGGGGCGAATTAATAACGAGCAGTACTTC | CASSPDRGRINNEQYF